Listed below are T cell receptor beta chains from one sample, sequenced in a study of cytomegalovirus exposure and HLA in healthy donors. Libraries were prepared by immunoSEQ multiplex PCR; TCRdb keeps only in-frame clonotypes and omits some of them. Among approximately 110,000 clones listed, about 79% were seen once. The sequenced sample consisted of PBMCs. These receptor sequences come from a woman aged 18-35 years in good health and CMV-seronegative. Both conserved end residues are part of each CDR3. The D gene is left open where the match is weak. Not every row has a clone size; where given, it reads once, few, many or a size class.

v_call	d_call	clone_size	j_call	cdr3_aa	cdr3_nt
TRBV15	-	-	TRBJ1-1	CATSSPQGYDEAFF	TGTGCCACCAGCAGCCCCCAGGGATACGATGAAGCTTTCTTT
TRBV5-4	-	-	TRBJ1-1	CASSLTGFTEAFF	TGTGCCAGCAGCTTAACAGGGTTCACTGAAGCTTTCTTT
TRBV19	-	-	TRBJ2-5	CASSNPLRGGLETQYF	TGTGCCAGTAGCAACCCCCTAAGGGGGGGCCTGGAGACCCAGTACTTC
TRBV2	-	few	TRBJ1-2	CASSVTGNYGYTF	TGTGCCAGCAGTGTGACAGGAAACTATGGCTACACCTTC
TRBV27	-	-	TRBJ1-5	CASTERVNQPQHF	TGTGCCAGCACTGAACGAGTTAATCAGCCCCAGCATTTT
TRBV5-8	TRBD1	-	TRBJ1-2	CASSSDRGLFYGYTF	TGTGCCAGCAGTTCGGACAGGGGTCTCTTCTATGGCTACACCTTC
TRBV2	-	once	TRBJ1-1	CASSEEGNRISRTAFF	TGTGCCAGCAGTGAGGAGGGGAACCGTATCTCTAGAACGGCTTTCTTT
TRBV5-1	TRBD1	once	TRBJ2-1	CASSLVGQGAYNEQFF	TGCGCCAGCAGCTTGGTCGGACAGGGGGCCTACAATGAGCAGTTCTTC
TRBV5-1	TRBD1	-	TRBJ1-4	CASSLEWTGEKLFF	TGCGCCAGCAGCTTGGAATGGACAGGTGAAAAACTGTTTTTT
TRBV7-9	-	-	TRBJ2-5	CASHLFETQYF	TGTGCCAGCCATCTATTTGAGACCCAGTACTTC
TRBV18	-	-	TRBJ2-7	CASSGGGLYEQYF	TGTGCCAGCTCAGGAGGTGGCCTCTACGAGCAGTACTTC
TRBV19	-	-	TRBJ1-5	CASSPQGISSNQPQHF	TGTGCCAGTAGTCCCCAGGGTATTAGCAGCAATCAGCCCCAGCATTTT
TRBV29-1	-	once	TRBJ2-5	CSVDRGTQYF	TGCAGCGTTGACAGGGGGACCCAGTACTTC
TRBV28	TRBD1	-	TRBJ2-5	CASSLFLGTGKQETQYF	TGTGCCAGCAGTTTATTTTTAGGGACAGGAAAACAAGAGACCCAGTACTTC
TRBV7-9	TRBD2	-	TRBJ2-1	CASTPTSGGANEQFF	TGTGCCAGCACCCCCACTAGCGGGGGGGCCAATGAGCAGTTCTTC
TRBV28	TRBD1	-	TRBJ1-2	CASRPAGQGGGYTF	TGTGCCAGCCGACCTGCCGGACAGGGTGGTGGCTACACCTTC
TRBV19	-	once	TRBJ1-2	CASSITGSGGYTF	TGTGCCAGTAGTATAACGGGGAGCGGCGGCTACACCTTC
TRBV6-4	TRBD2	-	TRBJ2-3	CASSEREVTDTQYF	TGTGCCAGCAGCGAGCGGGAGGTCACAGATACGCAGTATTTT
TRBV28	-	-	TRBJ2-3	CASSKPGQGTDTQYF	TGTGCCAGCAGCAAACCGGGACAAGGCACAGATACGCAGTATTTT
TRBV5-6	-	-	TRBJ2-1	CASSSTESSYNEQFF	TGTGCCAGCAGCTCTACTGAGAGCTCCTACAATGAGCAGTTCTTC
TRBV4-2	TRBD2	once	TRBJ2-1	CASSQGSSSGAYNEQFF	TGTGCCAGCAGCCAAGGTTCTTCTAGCGGGGCATACAATGAGCAGTTCTTC
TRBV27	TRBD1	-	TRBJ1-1	CASSLHRGPTEAFF	TGTGCCAGCAGTTTACACAGGGGGCCCACTGAAGCTTTCTTT
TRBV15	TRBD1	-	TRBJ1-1	CATSRDIQGETEAFF	TGTGCCACCAGCAGAGATATCCAGGGGGAGACTGAAGCTTTCTTT
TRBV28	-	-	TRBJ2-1	CASSPYGQIHDNEQFF	TGTGCCAGCAGTCCCTACGGACAGATTCATGACAATGAGCAGTTCTTC
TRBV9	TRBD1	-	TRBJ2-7	CASSVGPGGVEQYF	TGTGCCAGCAGCGTAGGCCCAGGGGGCGTCGAGCAGTACTTC
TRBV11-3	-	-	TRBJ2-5	CASKGNGETQYF	TGTGCCAGCAAGGGGAATGGAGAGACCCAGTACTTC
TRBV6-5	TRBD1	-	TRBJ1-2	CASSYFYRGTYGYTF	TGTGCCAGCAGTTACTTTTACAGGGGGACCTATGGCTACACCTTC
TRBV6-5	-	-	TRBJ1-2	CASSYSGRRGYGYTF	TGTGCCAGCAGTTACTCTGGGAGGCGCGGCTATGGCTACACCTTC
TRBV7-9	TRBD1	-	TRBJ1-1	CASSSEGQKNTEAFF	TGTGCCAGCAGCTCGGAGGGACAGAAGAACACTGAAGCTTTCTTT
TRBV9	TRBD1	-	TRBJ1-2	CASSVTGTGDPTF	TGTGCCAGCAGCGTCACCGGGACAGGGGATCCCACCTTC
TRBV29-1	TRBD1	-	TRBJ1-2	CSVERGQGAYGYTF	TGCAGCGTTGAACGGGGACAGGGGGCATATGGCTACACCTTC
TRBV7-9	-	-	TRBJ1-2	CAVPGTSYGYTF	TGTGCCGTTCCCGGGACTTCCTATGGCTACACCTTC
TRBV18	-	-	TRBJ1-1	CASPEQGNTEAFF	TGTGCCAGCCCCGAACAGGGGAACACTGAAGCTTTCTTT
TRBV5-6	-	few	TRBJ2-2	CASSLRGELFF	TGTGCCAGCAGCCTCCGCGGGGAGCTGTTTTTT
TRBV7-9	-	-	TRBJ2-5	CSSTLIEETQYF	TGTTCCAGCACCCTTATCGAAGAGACCCAGTACTTC
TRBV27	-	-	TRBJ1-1	CASSLAGSTTEAFF	TGTGCCAGCAGTTTAGCGGGCTCCACCACTGAAGCTTTCTTT
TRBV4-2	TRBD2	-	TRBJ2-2	CASSQPGTNGELFF	TGTGCCAGCAGCCAACCGGGGACTAACGGGGAGCTGTTTTTT
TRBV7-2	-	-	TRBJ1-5	CASSLEFTGTLEPQHF	TGTGCCAGCAGCTTAGAGTTTACTGGTACGTTGGAGCCCCAGCATTTT
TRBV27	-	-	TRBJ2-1	CASSTLTSNEQFF	TGTGCCAGCAGTACCCTAACTAGCAATGAGCAGTTCTTC
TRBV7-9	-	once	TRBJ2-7	CASSQTDYEQYF	TGTGCCAGCAGCCAGACAGACTACGAGCAGTACTTC
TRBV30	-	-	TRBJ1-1	CAWSAQGLRNTEAFF	TGTGCCTGGAGCGCGCAGGGTTTGCGAAACACTGAAGCTTTCTTT
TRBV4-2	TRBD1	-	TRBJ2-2	CASSLTGTGGPGELFF	TGTGCCAGCAGCCTGACGGGGACAGGGGGCCCCGGGGAGCTGTTTTTT
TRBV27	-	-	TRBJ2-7	CASSLGGNEQYF	TGTGCCAGCAGTTTGGGAGGAAACGAGCAGTACTTC